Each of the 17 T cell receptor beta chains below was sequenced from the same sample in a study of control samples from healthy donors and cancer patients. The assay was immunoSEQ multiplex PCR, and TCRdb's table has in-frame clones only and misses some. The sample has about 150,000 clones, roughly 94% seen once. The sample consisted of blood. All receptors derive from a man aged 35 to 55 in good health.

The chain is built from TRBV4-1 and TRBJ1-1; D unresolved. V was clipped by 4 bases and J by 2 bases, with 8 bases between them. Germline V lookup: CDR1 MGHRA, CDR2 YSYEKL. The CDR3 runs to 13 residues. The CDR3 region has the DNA TGCGCCAGCAGCCTCCAGAGAAACACTGAAGCTTTCTTT. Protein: CASSLQRNTEAFF.

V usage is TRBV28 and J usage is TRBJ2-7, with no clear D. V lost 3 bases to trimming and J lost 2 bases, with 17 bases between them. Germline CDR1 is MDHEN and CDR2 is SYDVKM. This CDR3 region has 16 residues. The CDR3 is CASSLLVGNSPYEQYF. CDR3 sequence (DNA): TGTGCCAGCAGTTTGCTGGTTGGGAACAGTCCCTACGAGCAGTACTTC.

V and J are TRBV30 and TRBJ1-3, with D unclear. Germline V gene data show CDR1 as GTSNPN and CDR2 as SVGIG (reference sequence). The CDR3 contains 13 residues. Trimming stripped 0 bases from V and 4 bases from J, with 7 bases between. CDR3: CAWSVHSGNTIYF. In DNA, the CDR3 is TGTGCCTGGAGTGTACATTCGGGAAACACCATATATTTT.

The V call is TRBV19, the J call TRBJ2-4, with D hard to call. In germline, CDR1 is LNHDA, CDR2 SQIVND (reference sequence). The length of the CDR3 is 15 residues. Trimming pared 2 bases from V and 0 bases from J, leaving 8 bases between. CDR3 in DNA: TGTGCCAGTAGTATATATAGGGCAGCCAAAAACATTCAGTACTTC. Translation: CASSIYRAAKNIQYF.

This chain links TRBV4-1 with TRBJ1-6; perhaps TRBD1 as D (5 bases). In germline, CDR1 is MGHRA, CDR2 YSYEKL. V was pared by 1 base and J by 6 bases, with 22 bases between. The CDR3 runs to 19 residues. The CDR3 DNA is TGCGCCAGCAGCCAAGGGGCCCAGGGCATTGGCAGACCTAATTCACCCCTCCACTTT. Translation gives CASSQGAQGIGRPNSPLHF.

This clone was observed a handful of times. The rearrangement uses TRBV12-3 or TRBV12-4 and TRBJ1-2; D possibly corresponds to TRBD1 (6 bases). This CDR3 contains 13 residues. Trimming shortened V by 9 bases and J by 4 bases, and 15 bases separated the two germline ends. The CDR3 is CASMRGGRYGYTF. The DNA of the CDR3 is TGTGCCAGTATGAGAGGGGGACGCTATGGCTACACCTTC.

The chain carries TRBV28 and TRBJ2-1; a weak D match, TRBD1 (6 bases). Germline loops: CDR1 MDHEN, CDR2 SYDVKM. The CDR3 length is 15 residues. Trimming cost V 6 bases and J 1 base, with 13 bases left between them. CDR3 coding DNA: TGTGCCAGCAGGCCCACAGGGAAGTCCTACAATGAGCAGTTCTTC. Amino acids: CASRPTGKSYNEQFF.

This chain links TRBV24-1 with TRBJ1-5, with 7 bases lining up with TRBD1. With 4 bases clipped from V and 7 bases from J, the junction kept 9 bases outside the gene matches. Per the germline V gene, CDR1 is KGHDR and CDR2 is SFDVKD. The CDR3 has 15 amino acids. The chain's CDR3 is CATSEAKGALQPQHF. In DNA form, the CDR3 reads TGTGCCACCAGTGAAGCAAAGGGGGCATTACAGCCCCAGCATTTT.

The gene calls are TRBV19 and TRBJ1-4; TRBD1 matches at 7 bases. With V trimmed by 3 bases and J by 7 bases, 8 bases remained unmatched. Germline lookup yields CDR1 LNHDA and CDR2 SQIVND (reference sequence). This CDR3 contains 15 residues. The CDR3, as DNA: TGTGCCAGTAGTATCGGGACAGCGTCTCTTGAAAAACTGTTTTTT. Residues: CASSIGTASLEKLFF.

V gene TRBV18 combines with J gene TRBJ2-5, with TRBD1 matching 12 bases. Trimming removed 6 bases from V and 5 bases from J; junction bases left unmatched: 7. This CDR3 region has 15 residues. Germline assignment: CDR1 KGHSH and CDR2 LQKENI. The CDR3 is CASSPGQGARETQYF. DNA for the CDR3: TGTGCCAGCTCCCCGGGACAGGGGGCTAGGGAGACCCAGTACTTC.

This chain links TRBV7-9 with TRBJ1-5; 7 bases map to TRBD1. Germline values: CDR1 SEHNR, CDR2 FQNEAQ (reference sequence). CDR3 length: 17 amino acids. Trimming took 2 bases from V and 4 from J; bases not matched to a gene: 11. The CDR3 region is CASSLYTKGAGNQPQHF. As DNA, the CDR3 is TGTGCCAGCAGCTTATACACAAAGGGGGCTGGGAATCAGCCCCAGCATTTT.

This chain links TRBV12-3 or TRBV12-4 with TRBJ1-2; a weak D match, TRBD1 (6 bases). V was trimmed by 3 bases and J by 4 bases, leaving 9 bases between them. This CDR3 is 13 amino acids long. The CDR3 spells CASSLVRGYGYTF. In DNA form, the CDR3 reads TGTGCCAGCAGTTTGGTCAGGGGCTATGGCTACACCTTC.

In nucleotides, the CDR3 is TGTGCCAGCAGCCGGGGGGAGCCGGGACCGGGATATGGCTACACCTTC. Translation: CASSRGEPGPGYGYTF. The V gene is TRBV7-9, the J gene TRBJ1-2; D might be TRBD1 (5 bases). The CDR3 spans 16 residues. CDR1 SEHNR and CDR2 FQNEAQ come from the germline V gene (reference sequence). Trimming shortened V by 5 bases and J by 5 bases, and 21 bases separated the two germline ends.

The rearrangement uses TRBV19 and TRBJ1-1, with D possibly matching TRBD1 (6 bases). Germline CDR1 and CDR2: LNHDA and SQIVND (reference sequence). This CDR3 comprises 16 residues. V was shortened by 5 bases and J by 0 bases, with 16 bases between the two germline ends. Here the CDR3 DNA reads TGTGCCAGTAGTCGCAGGGACACTCAGATGAACACTGAAGCTTTCTTT. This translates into CASSRRDTQMNTEAFF.

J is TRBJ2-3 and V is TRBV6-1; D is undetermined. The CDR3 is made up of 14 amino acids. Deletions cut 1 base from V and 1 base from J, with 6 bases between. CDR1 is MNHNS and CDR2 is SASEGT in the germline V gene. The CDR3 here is CASSEVPGTDTQYF. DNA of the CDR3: TGTGCCAGCAGTGAAGTTCCCGGCACAGATACGCAGTATTTT.

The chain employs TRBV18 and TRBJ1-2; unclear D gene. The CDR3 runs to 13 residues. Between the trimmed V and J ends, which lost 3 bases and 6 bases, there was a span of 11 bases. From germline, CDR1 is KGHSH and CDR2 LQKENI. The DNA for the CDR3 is TGTGCCAGCTCACCTGCGCCGAGGGATGGCTACACCTTC. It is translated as CASSPAPRDGYTF.

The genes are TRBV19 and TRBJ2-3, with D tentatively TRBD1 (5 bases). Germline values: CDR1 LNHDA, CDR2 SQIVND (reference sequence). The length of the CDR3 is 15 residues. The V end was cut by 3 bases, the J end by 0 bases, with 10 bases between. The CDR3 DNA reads TGTGCCAGTAGTATTCAGGGTTATAGCACAGATACGCAGTATTTT. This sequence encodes CASSIQGYSTDTQYF. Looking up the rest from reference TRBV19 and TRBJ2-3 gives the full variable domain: DGGITQSPKYLFRKEGQNVTLSCEQNLNHDAMYWYRQDPGQGLRLIYYSQIVNDFQKGDIAEGYSVSREKKESFPLTVTSAQKNPTAFYLCASSIQGYSTDTQYFGPGTRLTVL.